This TCR beta chain was found in a study of OX40 agonist ivuxolimab in advanced cancers. Study background: At doses from 0.01 to 10 mg/kg, patients were given intravenous ivuxolimab every 2 weeks.

Repertoires were generated with immunoSEQ multiplex PCR, while TCRdb's copy carries only in-frame clones and drops some. This sample has some 60,000 clones, with around 90% found just once. This clone appeared a single time. The CDR3 runs to 13 residues. The V segment lost 3 bases and the J segment 10 bases; nucleotides outside the gene matches: 3. The germline gives CDR1 SGHTA, CDR2 FQGTGA. This TCR derives from an adult with an advanced solid tumor such as melanoma, head and neck, liver or kidney cancer. V gene TRBV7-3 combines with J gene TRBJ1-6, with 7 bases matching TRBD1. The sample here was CD4+ or CD8+ T cells sorted from blood, taken in a trial of the OX40 agonist ivuxolimab. For the CDR3, the DNA is TGTGCCAGCAGCTTGACAGGGTTATCACCCCTCCACTTT. Translating it yields CASSLTGLSPLHF.